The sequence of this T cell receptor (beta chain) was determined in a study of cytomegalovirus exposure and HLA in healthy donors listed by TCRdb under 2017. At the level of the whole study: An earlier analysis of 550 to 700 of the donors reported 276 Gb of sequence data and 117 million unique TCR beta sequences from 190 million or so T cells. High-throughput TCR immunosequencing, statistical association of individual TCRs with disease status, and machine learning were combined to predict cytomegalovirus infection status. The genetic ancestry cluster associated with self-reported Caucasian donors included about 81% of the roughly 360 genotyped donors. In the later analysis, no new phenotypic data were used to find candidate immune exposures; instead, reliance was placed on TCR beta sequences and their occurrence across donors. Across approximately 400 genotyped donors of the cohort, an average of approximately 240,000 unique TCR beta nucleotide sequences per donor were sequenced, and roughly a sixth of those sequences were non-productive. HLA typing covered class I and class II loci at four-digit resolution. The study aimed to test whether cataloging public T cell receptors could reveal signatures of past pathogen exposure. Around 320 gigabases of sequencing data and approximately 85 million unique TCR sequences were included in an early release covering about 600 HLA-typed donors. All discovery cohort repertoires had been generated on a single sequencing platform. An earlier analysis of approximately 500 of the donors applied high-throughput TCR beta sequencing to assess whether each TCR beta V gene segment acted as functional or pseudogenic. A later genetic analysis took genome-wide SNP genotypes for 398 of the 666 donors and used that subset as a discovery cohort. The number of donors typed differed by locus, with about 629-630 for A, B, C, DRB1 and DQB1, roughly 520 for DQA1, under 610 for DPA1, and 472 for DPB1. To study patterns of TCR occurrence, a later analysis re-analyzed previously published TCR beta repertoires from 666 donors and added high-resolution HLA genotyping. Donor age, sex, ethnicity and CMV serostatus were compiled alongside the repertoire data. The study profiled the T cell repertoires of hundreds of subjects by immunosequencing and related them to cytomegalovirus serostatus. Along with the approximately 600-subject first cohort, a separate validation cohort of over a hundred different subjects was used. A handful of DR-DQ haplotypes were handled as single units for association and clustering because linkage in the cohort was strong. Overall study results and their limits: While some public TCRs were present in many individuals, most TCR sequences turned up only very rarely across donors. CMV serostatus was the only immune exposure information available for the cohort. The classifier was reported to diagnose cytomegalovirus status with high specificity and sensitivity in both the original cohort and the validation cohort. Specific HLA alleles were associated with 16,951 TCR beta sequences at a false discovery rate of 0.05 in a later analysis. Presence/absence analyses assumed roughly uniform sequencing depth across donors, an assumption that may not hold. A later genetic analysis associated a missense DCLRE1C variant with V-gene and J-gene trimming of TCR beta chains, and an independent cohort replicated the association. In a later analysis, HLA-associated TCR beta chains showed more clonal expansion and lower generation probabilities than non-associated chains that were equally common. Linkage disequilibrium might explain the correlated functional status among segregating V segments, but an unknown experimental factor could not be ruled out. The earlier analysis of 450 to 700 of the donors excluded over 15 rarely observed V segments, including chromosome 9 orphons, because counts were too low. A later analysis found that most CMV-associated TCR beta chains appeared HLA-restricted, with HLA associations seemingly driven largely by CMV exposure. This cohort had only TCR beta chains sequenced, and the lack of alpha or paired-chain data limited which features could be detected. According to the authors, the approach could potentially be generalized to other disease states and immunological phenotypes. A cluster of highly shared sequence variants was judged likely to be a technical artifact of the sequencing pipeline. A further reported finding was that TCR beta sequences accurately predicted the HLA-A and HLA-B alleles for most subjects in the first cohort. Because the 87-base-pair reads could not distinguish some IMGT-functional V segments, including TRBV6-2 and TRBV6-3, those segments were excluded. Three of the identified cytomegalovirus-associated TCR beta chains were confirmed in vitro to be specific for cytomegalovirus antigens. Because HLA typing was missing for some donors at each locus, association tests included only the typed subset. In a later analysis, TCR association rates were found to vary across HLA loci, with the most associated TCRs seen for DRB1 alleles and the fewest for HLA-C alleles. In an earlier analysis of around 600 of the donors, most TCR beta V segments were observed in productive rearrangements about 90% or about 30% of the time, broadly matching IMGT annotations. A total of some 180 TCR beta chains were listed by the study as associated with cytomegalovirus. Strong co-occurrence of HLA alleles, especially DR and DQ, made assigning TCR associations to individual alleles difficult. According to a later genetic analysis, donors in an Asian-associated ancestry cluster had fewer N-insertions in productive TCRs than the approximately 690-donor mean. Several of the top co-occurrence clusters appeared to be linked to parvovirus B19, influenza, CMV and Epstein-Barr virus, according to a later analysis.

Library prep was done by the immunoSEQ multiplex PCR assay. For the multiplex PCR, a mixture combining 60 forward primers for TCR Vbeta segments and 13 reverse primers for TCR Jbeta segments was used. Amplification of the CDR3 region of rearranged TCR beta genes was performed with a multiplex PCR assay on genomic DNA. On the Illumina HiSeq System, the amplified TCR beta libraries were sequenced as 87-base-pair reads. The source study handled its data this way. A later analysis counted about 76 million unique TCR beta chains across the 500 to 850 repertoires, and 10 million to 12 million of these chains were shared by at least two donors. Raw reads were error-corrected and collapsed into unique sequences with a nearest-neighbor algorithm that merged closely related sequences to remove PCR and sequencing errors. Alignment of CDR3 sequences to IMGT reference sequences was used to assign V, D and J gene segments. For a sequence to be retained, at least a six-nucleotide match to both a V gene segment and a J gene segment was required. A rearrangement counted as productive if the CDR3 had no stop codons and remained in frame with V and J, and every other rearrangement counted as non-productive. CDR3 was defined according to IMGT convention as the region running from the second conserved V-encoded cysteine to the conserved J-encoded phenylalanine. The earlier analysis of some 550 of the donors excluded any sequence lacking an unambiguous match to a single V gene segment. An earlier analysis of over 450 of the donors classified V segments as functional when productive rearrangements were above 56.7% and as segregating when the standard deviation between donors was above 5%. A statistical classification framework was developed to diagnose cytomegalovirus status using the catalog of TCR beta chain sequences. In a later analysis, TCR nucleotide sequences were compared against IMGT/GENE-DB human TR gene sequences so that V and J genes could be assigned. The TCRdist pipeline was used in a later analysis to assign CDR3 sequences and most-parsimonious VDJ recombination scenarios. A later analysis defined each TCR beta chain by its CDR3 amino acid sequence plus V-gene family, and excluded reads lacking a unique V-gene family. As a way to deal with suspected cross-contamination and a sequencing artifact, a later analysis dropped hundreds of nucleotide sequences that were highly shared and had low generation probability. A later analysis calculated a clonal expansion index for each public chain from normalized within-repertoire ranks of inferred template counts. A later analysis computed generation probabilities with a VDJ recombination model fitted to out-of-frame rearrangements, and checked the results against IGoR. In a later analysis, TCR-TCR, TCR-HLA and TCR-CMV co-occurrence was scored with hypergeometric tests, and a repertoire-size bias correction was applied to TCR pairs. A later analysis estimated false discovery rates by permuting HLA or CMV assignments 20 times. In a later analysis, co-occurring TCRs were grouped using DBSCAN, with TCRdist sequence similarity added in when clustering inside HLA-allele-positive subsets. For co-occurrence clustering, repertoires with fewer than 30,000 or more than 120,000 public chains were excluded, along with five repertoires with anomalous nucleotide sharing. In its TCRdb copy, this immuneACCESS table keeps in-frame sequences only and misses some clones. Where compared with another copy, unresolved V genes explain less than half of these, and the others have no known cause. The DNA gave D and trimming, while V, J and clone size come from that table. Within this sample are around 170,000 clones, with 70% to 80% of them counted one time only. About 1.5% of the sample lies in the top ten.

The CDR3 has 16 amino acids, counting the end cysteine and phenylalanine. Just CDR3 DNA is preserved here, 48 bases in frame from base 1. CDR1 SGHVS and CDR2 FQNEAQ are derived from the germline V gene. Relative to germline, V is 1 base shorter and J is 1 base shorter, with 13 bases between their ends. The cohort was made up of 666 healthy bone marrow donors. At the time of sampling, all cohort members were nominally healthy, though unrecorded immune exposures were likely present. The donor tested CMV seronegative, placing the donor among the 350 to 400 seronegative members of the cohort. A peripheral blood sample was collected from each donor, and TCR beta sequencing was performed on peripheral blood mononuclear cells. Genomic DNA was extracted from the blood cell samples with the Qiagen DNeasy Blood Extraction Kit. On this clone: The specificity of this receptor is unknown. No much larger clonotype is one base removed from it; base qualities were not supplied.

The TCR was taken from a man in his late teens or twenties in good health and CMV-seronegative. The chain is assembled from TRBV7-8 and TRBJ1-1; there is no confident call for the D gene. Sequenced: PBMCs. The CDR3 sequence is CASSLGSLRRNTEAFF. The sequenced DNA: TGTGCCAGCAGCTTAGGAAGTCTCCGGAGGAACACTGAAGCTTTCTTT.